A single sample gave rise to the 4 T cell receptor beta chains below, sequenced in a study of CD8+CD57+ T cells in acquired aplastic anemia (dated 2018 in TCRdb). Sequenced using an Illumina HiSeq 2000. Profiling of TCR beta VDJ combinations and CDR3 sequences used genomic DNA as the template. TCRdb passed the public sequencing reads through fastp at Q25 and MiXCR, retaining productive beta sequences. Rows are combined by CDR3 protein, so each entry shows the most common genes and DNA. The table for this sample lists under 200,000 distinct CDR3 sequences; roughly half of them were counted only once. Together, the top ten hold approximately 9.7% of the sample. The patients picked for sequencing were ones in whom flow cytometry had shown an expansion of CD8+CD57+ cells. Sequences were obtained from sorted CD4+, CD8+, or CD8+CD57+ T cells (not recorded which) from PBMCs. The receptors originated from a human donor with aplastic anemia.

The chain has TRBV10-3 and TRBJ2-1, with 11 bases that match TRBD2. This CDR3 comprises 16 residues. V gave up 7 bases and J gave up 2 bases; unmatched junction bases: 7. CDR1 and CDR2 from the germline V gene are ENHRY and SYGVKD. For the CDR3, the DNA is TGTGCCATCACCCATGGGACTAGCGGAACCTACAATGAGCAGTTCTTC. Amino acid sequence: CAITHGTSGTYNEQFF.

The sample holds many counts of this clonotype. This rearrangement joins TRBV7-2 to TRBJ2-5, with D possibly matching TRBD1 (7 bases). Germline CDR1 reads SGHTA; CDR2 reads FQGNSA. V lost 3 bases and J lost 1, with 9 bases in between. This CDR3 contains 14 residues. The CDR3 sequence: CASSFQGGQETQYF. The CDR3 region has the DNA TGTGCCAGCAGCTTCCAGGGGGGCCAAGAGACCCAGTACTTC.

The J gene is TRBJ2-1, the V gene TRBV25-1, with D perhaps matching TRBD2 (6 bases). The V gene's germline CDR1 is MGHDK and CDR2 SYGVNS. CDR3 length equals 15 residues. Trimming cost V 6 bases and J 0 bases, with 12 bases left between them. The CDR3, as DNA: TGTGCCAGCAGCCAACGGGGGAGCTCCTACAATGAGCAGTTCTTC. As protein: CASSQRGSSYNEQFF.

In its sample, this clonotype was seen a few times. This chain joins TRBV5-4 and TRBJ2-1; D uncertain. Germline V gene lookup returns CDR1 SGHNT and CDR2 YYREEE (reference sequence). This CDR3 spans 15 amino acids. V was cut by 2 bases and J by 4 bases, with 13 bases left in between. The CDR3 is CASSFRPLGYNEQFF. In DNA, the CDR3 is TGTGCCAGCAGCTTCCGGCCCCTGGGGTACAATGAGCAGTTCTTC.